The 25 T cell receptor beta chains reported below all come from one sample, sequenced in a study of cytomegalovirus exposure and HLA in healthy donors. The PCR ran on 60 Vbeta and 13 Jbeta primers. TCRdb keeps only in-frame clones here, not all; method: immunoSEQ multiplex PCR. This table holds about 160,000 clones, around four fifths found once. The specimen sequenced was PBMCs. Receptors were obtained from a man in his thirties or forties in good health and CMV-seronegative.

The V gene is TRBV4-1, the J gene TRBJ1-5; 8 nucleotides align to TRBD1. Germline-derived CDR1 and CDR2 are MGHRA and YSYEKL. The CDR3 is 16 residues long. V lost 1 base, J lost 7 bases, and 9 bases stayed unmatched. The CDR3 DNA reads TGCGCCAGCAGCCAAGTCCCCGGACAGGGTGTCCAGCCCCAGCATTTT. It yields the protein CASSQVPGQGVQPQHF.

The chain combines TRBV30 with TRBJ2-5; D may be TRBD1 (6 bases). The end of the DNA aligns better with TRBJ2-7, so the J call may be wrong. In germline, CDR1 is GTSNPN, CDR2 SVGIG (reference sequence). The CDR3 runs 16 residues. CDR3 sequence reads: CAWSVGPTGGRSEQYF. As DNA, the CDR3 is TGTGCCTGGAGTGTAGGGCCCACTGGGGGCCGCTCCGAGCAGTACTTC.

The V and J genes are TRBV10-3 and TRBJ2-7; D gene unclear. The V and J ends lost 6 bases and 2 bases respectively, with 5 bases between them. The CDR3 is made up of 11 amino acids. Per germline, CDR1 ENHRY and CDR2 SYGVKD. The CDR3 loop is CAIRRTYEQYF. Written as DNA, the CDR3 is TGTGCCATCAGGCGAACCTACGAGCAGTACTTC.

CDR3 in DNA: TGTGCCAGCAGCCAGAGCCCGGGACTTGACACAGATACGCAGTATTTT. This sequence encodes CASSQSPGLDTDTQYF. The V gene is TRBV6-6, the J gene TRBJ2-3; a weak D match, TRBD2 (6 bases). Trimming shortened V by 6 bases and J by 2 bases, and 18 bases separated the two germline ends. The CDR3 is 16 residues long. Germline-derived CDR1 and CDR2 are MNHNY and SVGAGI (reference sequence).

The CDR3 DNA reads TGTGCCTGGATACAGGAACCAGATACGCAGTATTTT. Its translation: CAWIQEPDTQYF. V usage is TRBV30 and J usage is TRBJ2-3; possible D gene TRBD1, 5 bases. This CDR3 spans 12 amino acids. Germline-derived CDR1 and CDR2 are GTSNPN and SVGIG (reference sequence). Trimming removed 4 bases at V and 4 bases at J, with 9 bases between. Full variable domain (remainder filled in from reference TRBV30 and TRBJ2-3): SQTIHQWPATLVQPVGSPLSLECTVEGTSNPNLYWYRQAAGRGLQLLFYSVGIGQISSEVPQNLSASRPQDRQFILSSKKLLLSDSGFYLCAWIQEPDTQYFGPGTRLTVL.

The chain recombines TRBV6-6 with TRBJ2-1, with 9 bases matching TRBD2. The CDR3 length is 16 residues. Germline-derived CDR1 and CDR2 are MNHNY and SVGAGI (reference sequence). With 2 bases clipped from V and 7 bases from J, the junction kept 9 bases outside the gene matches. The CDR3 spells CASSYQKGLADNEQFF. The CDR3 coding sequence is TGTGCCAGCAGTTACCAGAAGGGACTAGCAGATAATGAGCAGTTCTTC.

This sequence joins TRBV27 and TRBJ2-7; D is unresolved. V was shortened by 3 bases and J by 2 bases, with 8 bases between the two germline ends. The germline gives CDR1 MNHEY, CDR2 SMNVEV (reference sequence). The CDR3 is made up of 13 amino acids. CDR3 bases: TGTGCCAGCAGTTTTGGCAGTGCCTACGAGCAGTACTTC. This translates into CASSFGSAYEQYF.

V and J are TRBV7-8 and TRBJ1-6; D possibly corresponds to TRBD1 (5 bases). The CDR3 has 16 residues. Germline values: CDR1 SGHVS, CDR2 FQNEAQ. The ends were cut back, 5 bases at V and 7 bases at J, with 18 bases in the middle. The CDR3 sequence: CASSQGSPSVNSPLHF. Written as DNA, the CDR3 is TGTGCCAGCAGCCAGGGCTCCCCCAGTGTAAATTCACCCCTCCACTTT. The full variable domain, in which reference TRBV7-8 and TRBJ1-6 provide the parts outside the CDR3, is GAGVSQSPRYKVAKRGQDVALRCDPISGHVSLFWYQQALGQGPEFLTYFQNEAQLDKSGLPSDRFFAERPEGSVSTLKIQRTQQEDSAVYLCASSQGSPSVNSPLHFGNGTRLTVT.

The rearrangement joins TRBV7-8 to TRBJ2-1, with D perhaps TRBD1 (5 bases). Trimming removed 1 base from V and 0 bases from J, with 7 bases in between. The CDR3 is made up of 15 amino acids. Germline CDR1 SGHVS, CDR2 FQNEAQ. The CDR3 DNA reads as TGTGCCAGCAGCTTAGACAGGAGCTCCTACAATGAGCAGTTCTTC. Translating gives CASSLDRSSYNEQFF.

This clone was detected only once. CDR3 in DNA: TGCAGTGCTAGAGTACGAGGTGCTGCTTTCTTT. Its translation: CSARVRGAAFF. V gene TRBV20-1 combines with J gene TRBJ1-1; no clear D gene. Per the germline V gene, CDR1 is DFQATT and CDR2 is SNEGSKA (reference sequence). V shed 1 base and J shed 11 bases, with 11 bases lying between them. CDR3 size: 11 residues.

Only a few counts were recorded for this clone. The chain recombines TRBV7-2 with TRBJ2-7, with TRBD2 matching 7 bases. Per the germline V gene, CDR1 is SGHTA and CDR2 is FQGNSA. The CDR3 sequence is 15 residues long. The J segment lost 0 bases and the V segment lost 4 bases, leaving 6 bases of the junction unmatched. The CDR3 DNA reads TGTGCCAGCAGCTCTGCTAGCGGCCGCTCCTACGAGCAGTACTTC. This translates into CASSSASGRSYEQYF.

The chain links TRBV29-1 to TRBJ2-3; 7 bases fit TRBD1. Germline V CDR1 and CDR2: SQVTM, ANQGSEA. The J segment lost 4 bases and the V segment lost 3 bases, leaving 7 bases of the junction unmatched. The CDR3 length is 14 residues. Here the CDR3 DNA reads TGCAGCGTTGATGAGGGGCAGGGGGCAGATACGCAGTATTTT. This gives the protein CSVDEGQGADTQYF.

J is TRBJ1-5 and V is TRBV28; D remains unclear. Per germline, CDR1 MDHEN and CDR2 SYDVKM. The CDR3 is 15 residues long. Trimming left V 5 bases short and J 0 bases short, with 11 bases between. The CDR3 is CASSPPPYSNQPQHF. The CDR3 bases are TGTGCCAGCAGTCCCCCCCCTTATAGCAATCAGCCCCAGCATTTT.

The chain links TRBV30 to TRBJ2-7; D not certain. Germline V gene lookup returns CDR1 GTSNPN and CDR2 SVGIG (reference sequence). The CDR3 contains 13 residues. The germline V and J ends were trimmed by 3 bases and 3 bases, with 12 bases remaining between them. The CDR3 loop reads CAWRANADYEQYF. DNA for the CDR3: TGTGCCTGGAGAGCAAACGCGGACTACGAGCAGTACTTC.

This clone was observed a single time. The chain joins TRBV9 to TRBJ2-3, with D tentatively TRBD1 (5 bases). The V end was cut by 3 bases, the J end by 3 bases, with 14 bases between. The CDR3 runs 15 residues. Germline V lookup: CDR1 SGDLS, CDR2 YYNGEE. Written as DNA, the CDR3 is TGTGCCAGCAGCGCCGGCCCCTGGACAACAGATACGCAGTATTTT. Its protein is CASSAGPWTTDTQYF.

J is TRBJ2-7 and V is TRBV30, with TRBD2 as a possible D gene (6 bases). Trimming took off 2 bases at V and 0 bases at J, with 17 bases between the two ends. CDR3 length equals 16 residues. Germline assignment: CDR1 GTSNPN and CDR2 SVGIG (reference sequence). The CDR3: CAWSSGRGDASYEQYF. The CDR3 bases are TGTGCCTGGAGTTCTGGCCGCGGGGACGCCTCCTACGAGCAGTACTTC.

Notes on this clone: A junction boundary mismatches the germline segment, possibly from a read error. The chain links TRBV18 to TRBJ2-6; TRBD1 aligns across 7 bases. The CDR3 is 15 amino acids. Per germline, CDR1 KGHSH and CDR2 LQKENI. CDR3 sequence reads: CASSPQGTGANVLTF. In nucleotides, the CDR3 is TGTGCCAGCTCGCCACAGGGGACTGGGGCCAACGTCCTGACTTTC. The full variable domain, rest sourced from reference TRBV18 and TRBJ2-6, is NAGVMQNPRHLVRRRGQEARLRCSPMKGHSHVYWYRQLPEEGLKFMVYLQKENIIDESGMPKERFSAEFPKEGPSILRIQQVVRGDSAAYFCASSPQGTGANVLTFGAGSRLTVL.

This sequence joins TRBV15 and TRBJ2-2, with D perhaps TRBD1 (5 bases). V lost 5 bases to trimming and J lost 7 bases, with 20 bases between them. Germline values: CDR1 LNHNV, CDR2 YYDKDF (reference sequence). The CDR3 totals 16 residues. The CDR3 here is CATSASLTGLGGELFF. Written as DNA, the CDR3 is TGTGCCACCAGCGCCAGCCTCACAGGTTTAGGCGGGGAGCTGTTTTTT. The complete variable domain, with remaining parts taken from reference TRBV15 and TRBJ2-2, reads DAMVIQNPRYQVTQFGKPVTLSCSQTLNHNVMYWYQQKSSQAPKLLFHYYDKDFNNEADTPDNFQSRRPNTSFCFLDIRSPGLGDTAMYLCATSASLTGLGGELFFGEGSRLTVL.

The rearrangement links TRBV7-9 to TRBJ2-3; D possibly corresponds to TRBD1 (5 bases). V lost 1 base to trimming and J lost 3 bases, with 14 bases between them. Germline CDR1 reads SEHNR; CDR2 reads FQNEAQ (reference sequence). The CDR3 totals 16 residues. CDR3 protein: CASSLGRGWGTDTQYF. CDR3 sequence (DNA): TGTGCCAGCAGCTTAGGAAGGGGTTGGGGAACAGATACGCAGTATTTT.

The DNA for the CDR3 is TGTGCCAGCACCCCACCGACAGGGGGAGGCTACACCTTC. It codes for CASTPPTGGGYTF. The chain combines TRBV28 with TRBJ1-2, with TRBD1 matching over 9 bases. CDR1 and CDR2 from the germline V gene are MDHEN and SYDVKM. J lost 8 bases, V lost 7 bases, and 8 bases had no gene match. The CDR3 is 13 amino acids.

The J gene is TRBJ1-6, the V gene TRBV7-2, with no clear D. Germline CDR1 is SGHTA and CDR2 is FQGNSA. V was clipped by 1 base and J by 10 bases, with 17 bases between them. CDR3 length equals 16 residues. The CDR3 spells CASSLDVGPGGSPLHF. CDR3 sequence (DNA): TGTGCCAGCAGCTTAGACGTCGGCCCCGGAGGGTCACCCCTCCACTTT.

This chain links TRBV6-5 with TRBJ2-7; the match to TRBD2 covers 10 bases. The V segment lost 6 bases and the J segment 4 bases; nucleotides outside the gene matches: 6. Germline lookup yields CDR1 MNHEY and CDR2 SVGAGI. The CDR3 has 14 residues. Here the CDR3 DNA reads TGTGCCAGCAGACGCCAACTAGCGGGGTACGAGCAGTACTTC. This codes for CASRRQLAGYEQYF.

The chain couples TRBV10-1 to TRBJ1-1, with 7 bases that match TRBD1. The germline V gene encodes CDR1 WNHNN and CDR2 SYGVQD (reference sequence). Germline trimming cut 4 bases from V and 5 bases from J; bases unmatched to any gene: 4. The CDR3 is made up of 13 amino acids. CDR3 nucleotides: TGCGCCAGCAGTGTTGGCAGGGGGACTGAAGCTTTCTTT. Its protein product is CASSVGRGTEAFF.

J is TRBJ2-1 and V is TRBV7-2; 12 bases match TRBD2. V dropped 8 bases and J dropped 1; count of bases not matched to a gene: 6. The CDR3 length is 16 residues. Per germline, CDR1 SGHTA and CDR2 FQGNSA. The CDR3 is CASRLAGVVSYNEQFF. As DNA, the CDR3 is TGTGCCAGCCGACTAGCGGGAGTAGTATCCTACAATGAGCAGTTCTTC.

This clone was recorded once. The V and J genes are TRBV18 and TRBJ2-7; 10 positions agree with TRBD2. CDR1 and CDR2 from the germline V gene are KGHSH and LQKENI. The V gene end was trimmed by 4 bases and the J gene end by 5 bases; junction bases not matched to a gene: 11. This CDR3 is built from 16 residues. CDR3 in amino acids: CASSHISLAGAHEQYF. CDR3 bases: TGTGCCAGCTCACACATCTCCCTAGCGGGAGCACACGAGCAGTACTTC.